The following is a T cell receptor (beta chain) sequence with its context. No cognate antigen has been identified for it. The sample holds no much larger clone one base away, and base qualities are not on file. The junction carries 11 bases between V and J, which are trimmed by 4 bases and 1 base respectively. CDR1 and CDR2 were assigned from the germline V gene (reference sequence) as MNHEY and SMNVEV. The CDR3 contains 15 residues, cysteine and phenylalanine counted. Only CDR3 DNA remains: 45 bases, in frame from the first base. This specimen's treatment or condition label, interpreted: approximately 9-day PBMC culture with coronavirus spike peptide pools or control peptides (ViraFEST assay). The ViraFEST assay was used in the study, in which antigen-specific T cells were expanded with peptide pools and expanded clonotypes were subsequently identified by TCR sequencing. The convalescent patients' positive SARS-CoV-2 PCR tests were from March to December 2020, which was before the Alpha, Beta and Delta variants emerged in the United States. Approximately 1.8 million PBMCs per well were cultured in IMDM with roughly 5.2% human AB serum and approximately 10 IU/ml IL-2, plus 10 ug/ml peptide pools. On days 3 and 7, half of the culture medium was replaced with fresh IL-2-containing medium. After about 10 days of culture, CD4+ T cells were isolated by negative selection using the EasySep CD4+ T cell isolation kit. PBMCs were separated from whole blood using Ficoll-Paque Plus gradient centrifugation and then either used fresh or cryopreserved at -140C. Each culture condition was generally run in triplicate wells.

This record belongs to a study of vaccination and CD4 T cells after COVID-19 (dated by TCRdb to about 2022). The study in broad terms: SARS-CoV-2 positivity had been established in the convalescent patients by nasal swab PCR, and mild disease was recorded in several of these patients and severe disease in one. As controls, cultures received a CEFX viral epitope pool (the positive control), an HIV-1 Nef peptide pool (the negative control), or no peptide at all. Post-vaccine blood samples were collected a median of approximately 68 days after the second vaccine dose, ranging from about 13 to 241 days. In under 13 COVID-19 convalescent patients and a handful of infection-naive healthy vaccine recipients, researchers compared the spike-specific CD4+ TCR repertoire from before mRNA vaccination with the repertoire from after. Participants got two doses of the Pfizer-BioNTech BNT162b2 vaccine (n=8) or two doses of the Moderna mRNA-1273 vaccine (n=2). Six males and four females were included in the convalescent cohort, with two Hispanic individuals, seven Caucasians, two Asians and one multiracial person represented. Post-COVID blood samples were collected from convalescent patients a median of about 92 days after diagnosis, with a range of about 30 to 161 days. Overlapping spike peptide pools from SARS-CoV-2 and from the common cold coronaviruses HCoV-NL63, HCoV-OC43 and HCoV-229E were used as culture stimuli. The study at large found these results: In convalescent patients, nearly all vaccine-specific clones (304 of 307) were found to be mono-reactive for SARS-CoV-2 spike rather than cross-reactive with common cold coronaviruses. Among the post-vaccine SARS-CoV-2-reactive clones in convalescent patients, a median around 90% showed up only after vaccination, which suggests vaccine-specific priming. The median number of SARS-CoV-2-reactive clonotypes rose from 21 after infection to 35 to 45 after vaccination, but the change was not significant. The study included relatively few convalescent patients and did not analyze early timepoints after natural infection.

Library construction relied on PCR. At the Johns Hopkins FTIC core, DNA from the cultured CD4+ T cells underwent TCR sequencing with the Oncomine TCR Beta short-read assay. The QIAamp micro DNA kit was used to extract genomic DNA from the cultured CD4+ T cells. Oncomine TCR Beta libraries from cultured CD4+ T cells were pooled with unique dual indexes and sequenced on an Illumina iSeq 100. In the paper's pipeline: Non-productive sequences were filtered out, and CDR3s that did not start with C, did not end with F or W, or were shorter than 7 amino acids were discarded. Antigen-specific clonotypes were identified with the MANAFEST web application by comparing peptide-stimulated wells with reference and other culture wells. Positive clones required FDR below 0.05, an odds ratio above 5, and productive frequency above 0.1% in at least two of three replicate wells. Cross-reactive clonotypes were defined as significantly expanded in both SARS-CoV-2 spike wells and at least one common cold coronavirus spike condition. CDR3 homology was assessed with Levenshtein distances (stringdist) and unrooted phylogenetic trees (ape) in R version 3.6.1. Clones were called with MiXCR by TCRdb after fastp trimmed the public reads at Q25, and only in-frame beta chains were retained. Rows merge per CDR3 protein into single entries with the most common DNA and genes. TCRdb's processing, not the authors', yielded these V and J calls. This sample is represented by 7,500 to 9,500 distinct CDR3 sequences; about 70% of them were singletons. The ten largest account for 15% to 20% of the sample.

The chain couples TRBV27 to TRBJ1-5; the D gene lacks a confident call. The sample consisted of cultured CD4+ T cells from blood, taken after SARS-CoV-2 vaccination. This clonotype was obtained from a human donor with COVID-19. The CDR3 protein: CASSSAPISNQPQHF. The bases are TGTGCCAGCAGTTCCGCGCCCATCAGCAATCAGCCCCAGCATTTT.